Listed below are T cell receptor beta chains from one sample, sequenced in a study of CD8 T cells in Susac syndrome. TCRdb ran MiXCR on the immunoSEQ multiplex PCR reads and lists one entry per CDR3 protein. The table lists around 220,000 distinct CDR3 sequences, approximately 90% of them singletons, with around 0.14% in the top ten. Sequencing input: CD8+ T cells from PBMCs. These TCRs come from a human donor with multiple sclerosis. CDR3s include the opening cysteine and the closing phenylalanine or tryptophan. A D gene is named only where the DNA matches it firmly. Clone size is given for some rows only: seen once, a few or many times, or a class if the clone is expanded.

V gene: TRBV3-1
J gene: TRBJ2-7
D gene: -
clone size: few
CDR3 DNA: TGTGCCAGCAGCCAACAGGGGCCCGAGCAGTACTTC
CDR3 protein: CASSQQGPEQYF

V gene: TRBV6-5
J gene: TRBJ2-7
D gene: TRBD1
clone size: -
CDR3 DNA: TGTGCCAGCAGGATTGGACAGGGAATCCGCTACGAGCAGTACTTC
CDR3 protein: CASRIGQGIRYEQYF

V gene: TRBV25-1
J gene: TRBJ2-7
D gene: -
clone size: -
CDR3 DNA: TGTGCCAGCGTACCTGGGGGGACTCTTTCCTACGAGCAGTACTTC
CDR3 protein: CASVPGGTLSYEQYF

V gene: TRBV29-1
J gene: TRBJ1-1
D gene: -
clone size: -
CDR3 DNA: TGCAGCGCCCGCCGCGGGGGTTTGAACACTGAAGCTTTCTTT
CDR3 protein: CSARRGGLNTEAFF

V gene: TRBV7-9
J gene: TRBJ2-3
D gene: -
clone size: -
CDR3 DNA: TGTGCCAGCAGCTTCACCCTGGGCCCAGATACGCAGTATTTT
CDR3 protein: CASSFTLGPDTQYF

V gene: TRBV5-4
J gene: TRBJ2-7
D gene: TRBD1
clone size: -
CDR3 DNA: TGTGCCAGCAGCCACCGGGACAGGGGAATCTACGAGCAGTACTTC
CDR3 protein: CASSHRDRGIYEQYF

V gene: TRBV20-1
J gene: TRBJ2-2
D gene: TRBD2
clone size: -
CDR3 DNA: TGCAGTGCTAGAGCCATTAGCGGGAGGCCCGGGGAGCTGTTTTTT
CDR3 protein: CSARAISGRPGELFF

V gene: TRBV13
J gene: TRBJ2-5
D gene: TRBD2
clone size: -
CDR3 DNA: TGTGCCAGCAGCTTAGGACAGCGGGGCCAAGAGACCCAGTACTTC
CDR3 protein: CASSLGQRGQETQYF

V gene: TRBV27
J gene: TRBJ2-7
D gene: TRBD1
clone size: few
CDR3 DNA: TGTGCCAGCAGTTTGGGGACAGGACTGTACGAGCAGTACTTC
CDR3 protein: CASSLGTGLYEQYF

V gene: TRBV6-2/TRBV6-3
J gene: TRBJ2-1
D gene: TRBD2
clone size: -
CDR3 DNA: TGTGCCAGCAGTACTAGCGGGAGGCTCTACAATGAGCAGTTCTTC
CDR3 protein: CASSTSGRLYNEQFF

V gene: TRBV7-9
J gene: TRBJ2-5
D gene: TRBD2
clone size: -
CDR3 DNA: TGTGCCAGCAGCATCGGAAGTCCGGGAGGACCCGAGGAGACCCAGTACTTC
CDR3 protein: CASSIGSPGGPEETQYF

V gene: TRBV9
J gene: TRBJ2-2
D gene: -
clone size: -
CDR3 DNA: TGTGCCAGCAGCGTAGACGGGGTCGGGGAGCTGTTTTTT
CDR3 protein: CASSVDGVGELFF

V gene: TRBV11-2
J gene: TRBJ2-6
D gene: -
clone size: -
CDR3 DNA: TGTGCCAGCAGCTTGGGTCCCTGGCTGGGGGCCAACGTCCTGACTTTC
CDR3 protein: CASSLGPWLGANVLTF

V gene: TRBV3-1
J gene: TRBJ2-7
D gene: -
clone size: -
CDR3 DNA: TGTGCCAGCAGCCCCGAGGCACCCTCCTACGAGCAGTACTTC
CDR3 protein: CASSPEAPSYEQYF

V gene: TRBV13
J gene: TRBJ2-7
D gene: TRBD2
clone size: -
CDR3 DNA: TGTGCCAGCAGTTCCGGGACTAGCCGGGACGAGCAGTACTTC
CDR3 protein: CASSSGTSRDEQYF

V gene: TRBV4-1
J gene: TRBJ2-4
D gene: -
clone size: -
CDR3 DNA: TGCGCCAGCAGCCAAGATGCGTCGACCCTAGCCAAAAACATTCAGTACTTC
CDR3 protein: CASSQDASTLAKNIQYF

V gene: TRBV19
J gene: TRBJ1-2
D gene: -
clone size: -
CDR3 DNA: TGTGCCAGTAGTTCAAAGGGGTCCGGGGGCTACACTTTC
CDR3 protein: CASSSKGSGGYTF

V gene: TRBV5-1
J gene: TRBJ1-1
D gene: -
clone size: -
CDR3 DNA: TGCGCCAGCAGCTTGGAGGTGGAGAACACTGAAGCTTTCTTT
CDR3 protein: CASSLEVENTEAFF

V gene: TRBV9
J gene: TRBJ2-3
D gene: TRBD2
clone size: -
CDR3 DNA: TGTGCCAGCAGTCCGACTAGCGGCTACGGTTCAGATACGCAGTATTTT
CDR3 protein: CASSPTSGYGSDTQYF

V gene: TRBV9
J gene: TRBJ1-1
D gene: TRBD1
clone size: many
CDR3 DNA: TGTGCCAGTAGTCCAGGGGGGAACACTGAAGCTTTCTTT
CDR3 protein: CASSPGGNTEAFF

V gene: TRBV27
J gene: TRBJ2-1
D gene: -
clone size: -
CDR3 DNA: TGTGCCAGCAGTTTGGGGACGCTCGGGCGGGATGAGCAGTTCTTC
CDR3 protein: CASSLGTLGRDEQFF

V gene: TRBV4-1
J gene: TRBJ2-7
D gene: TRBD1
clone size: few
CDR3 DNA: TGCGCCAGCAGCCCGACAGGGCTCGGGTACGAGCAGTACTTC
CDR3 protein: CASSPTGLGYEQYF

V gene: TRBV6-5
J gene: TRBJ2-7
D gene: -
clone size: -
CDR3 DNA: TGTGCCAGCAGTTGGGACGGGACTTCCTACGAGCAGTACTTC
CDR3 protein: CASSWDGTSYEQYF

V gene: TRBV29-1
J gene: TRBJ2-7
D gene: -
clone size: few
CDR3 DNA: TGCAGCGTTGTCCTTGGGACCCAGGGGTTCGAGCAGTACTTC
CDR3 protein: CSVVLGTQGFEQYF

V gene: TRBV6-5
J gene: TRBJ2-5
D gene: TRBD2
clone size: few
CDR3 DNA: TGTGCCAGCAGTTACTCCCCGAGCGGGGGGACAGAGACCCAGTACTTC
CDR3 protein: CASSYSPSGGTETQYF

V gene: TRBV19
J gene: TRBJ2-5
D gene: -
clone size: -
CDR3 DNA: TGTGCCAGTAGTATCTGGCAGGGAGTAGAGACCCAGTACTTC
CDR3 protein: CASSIWQGVETQYF

V gene: TRBV25-1
J gene: TRBJ2-7
D gene: -
clone size: -
CDR3 DNA: TGTGCCAGCAGTCCCCATCCGGAGGTTGACAACCTAAGATACGAGCAGTACTTC
CDR3 protein: CASSPHPEVDNLRYEQYF

V gene: TRBV28
J gene: TRBJ2-1
D gene: TRBD2
clone size: -
CDR3 DNA: TGTGCCAGCAGACCTTCTACCGGGACTAGCGGGGGGCACAATGAGCAGTTCTTC
CDR3 protein: CASRPSTGTSGGHNEQFF

V gene: TRBV14
J gene: TRBJ2-5
D gene: TRBD1
clone size: -
CDR3 DNA: TGTGCCAGCAGCCAACAGATCCACAGGGGTAAAGAGACCCAGTACTTC
CDR3 protein: CASSQQIHRGKETQYF

V gene: TRBV7-6
J gene: TRBJ1-1
D gene: -
clone size: -
CDR3 DNA: TGTGCCAGCTCTCAGGTGAACACTGAAGCTTTCTTT
CDR3 protein: CASSQVNTEAFF

V gene: TRBV12-3/TRBV12-4
J gene: TRBJ1-2
D gene: -
clone size: -
CDR3 DNA: TGTGCCAGCAGTTTAGGGACTAATGGCTACACCTTC
CDR3 protein: CASSLGTNGYTF

V gene: TRBV29-1
J gene: TRBJ2-2
D gene: -
clone size: -
CDR3 DNA: TGCAGCGTTGACGAGACCGGGGAGCTGTTTTTT
CDR3 protein: CSVDETGELFF

V gene: TRBV27
J gene: TRBJ1-1
D gene: -
clone size: -
CDR3 DNA: TGTGCCAGCAGTTTATCGGCAGGTGGGGGCACTGAAGCTTTCTTT
CDR3 protein: CASSLSAGGGTEAFF

V gene: TRBV4-3
J gene: TRBJ2-3
D gene: -
clone size: -
CDR3 DNA: TGCGCCAGCAGCCAAGTTATAGCGACAGATACGCAGTATTTT
CDR3 protein: CASSQVIATDTQYF

V gene: TRBV15
J gene: TRBJ2-2
D gene: -
clone size: -
CDR3 DNA: TGTGCCACCAGCAGAAGCTGGACCGGGGAGCTGTTTTTT
CDR3 protein: CATSRSWTGELFF

V gene: TRBV20-1
J gene: TRBJ1-1
D gene: TRBD1
clone size: -
CDR3 DNA: TGCAGTGCTAACAGGGGTGGTGCTGAAGCTTTCTTT
CDR3 protein: CSANRGGAEAFF

V gene: TRBV27
J gene: TRBJ1-1
D gene: -
clone size: -
CDR3 DNA: TGTGCCAGCAGTTTTAGCGGGGGCGCTGAAGCTTTCTTT
CDR3 protein: CASSFSGGAEAFF

V gene: TRBV20-1
J gene: TRBJ1-2
D gene: -
clone size: -
CDR3 DNA: TGCAGTGTCATAGCTCCGGGACAAAACTATGGCTACACCTTC
CDR3 protein: CSVIAPGQNYGYTF

V gene: TRBV12-3/TRBV12-4
J gene: TRBJ1-5
D gene: -
clone size: -
CDR3 DNA: TGTGCCAGCAGTTCCCAGAGGCAGCCATCCCTCGGGCAGCCCCAGCATTTT
CDR3 protein: CASSSQRQPSLGQPQHF

V gene: TRBV9
J gene: TRBJ2-3
D gene: TRBD2
clone size: -
CDR3 DNA: TGTGCCAGCAGCGTAGCTAGCGGGGGGTCAGATACGCAGTATTTT
CDR3 protein: CASSVASGGSDTQYF

V gene: TRBV13
J gene: TRBJ1-1
D gene: -
clone size: few
CDR3 DNA: TGTGCCAGCAGGACCATGAACACTGAAGCTTTCTTT
CDR3 protein: CASRTMNTEAFF

V gene: TRBV2
J gene: TRBJ1-5
D gene: -
clone size: -
CDR3 DNA: TGTGCCAGCAGTGAATGGGCAGTTAATCAGCCCCAGCATTTT
CDR3 protein: CASSEWAVNQPQHF

V gene: TRBV12-3/TRBV12-4
J gene: TRBJ2-3
D gene: -
clone size: -
CDR3 DNA: TGTGCCAGCAGTTTCTCCAGGGACGTAGGCACAGATACGCAGTATTTT
CDR3 protein: CASSFSRDVGTDTQYF

V gene: TRBV20-1
J gene: TRBJ2-1
D gene: TRBD2
clone size: -
CDR3 DNA: TGCAGTGCTACCGCCAGGAGCGGGGGGGGACTCAATGAGCAGTTCTTC
CDR3 protein: CSATARSGGGLNEQFF

V gene: TRBV5-1
J gene: TRBJ1-2
D gene: -
clone size: -
CDR3 DNA: TGCGCCAGCAGCTCCCACACAGGGTCCTATGGCTACACCTTC
CDR3 protein: CASSSHTGSYGYTF

V gene: TRBV14
J gene: TRBJ1-1
D gene: TRBD1
clone size: -
CDR3 DNA: TGTGCCAGCAGCCAGGGGAGGACAGGGTCTATGTACACTGAAGCTTTCTTT
CDR3 protein: CASSQGRTGSMYTEAFF

V gene: TRBV29-1
J gene: TRBJ1-2
D gene: -
clone size: -
CDR3 DNA: TGCAGCGTTGAGGGCGACAGGACCCGAGGCTATGGCTACACCTTC
CDR3 protein: CSVEGDRTRGYGYTF

V gene: TRBV29-1
J gene: TRBJ2-1
D gene: TRBD2
clone size: -
CDR3 DNA: TGCAGCGTTGCTAGCGGGAGGACCTACAATGAGCAGTTCTTC
CDR3 protein: CSVASGRTYNEQFF

V gene: TRBV19
J gene: TRBJ2-2
D gene: -
clone size: -
CDR3 DNA: TGTGCCAGTACCCCCTGGGGAGGGGAGCTGTTTTTT
CDR3 protein: CASTPWGGELFF

V gene: TRBV11-2
J gene: TRBJ2-3
D gene: TRBD2
clone size: -
CDR3 DNA: TGTGCCAGCAGCTTAGGAGCTAGCGGGGGGCTCACAGATACGCAGTATTTT
CDR3 protein: CASSLGASGGLTDTQYF

V gene: TRBV6-5
J gene: TRBJ2-1
D gene: TRBD2
clone size: -
CDR3 DNA: TGTGCCAGCACCCCCGGGACTAGTTACAATGAGCAGTTCTTC
CDR3 protein: CASTPGTSYNEQFF

V gene: TRBV9
J gene: TRBJ2-2
D gene: -
clone size: -
CDR3 DNA: TGTGCCAGCAGCACCCGGTCAGTCGGGGAGCTGTTTTTT
CDR3 protein: CASSTRSVGELFF